This T cell receptor (beta chain) was retrieved from a study of T cells in Graves' hyperthyroidism and ophthalmopathy. In regard to this clonotype: Mismatch with germline at one junction end may stem from a read error.

The CDR3 regions of TCR beta were amplified from RNA transcripts. First-round RT-PCR targeting the TCR CDR3 was performed with the HTBI primer set. TCRdb ran MiXCR on the multiplex PCR reads and lists one entry per CDR3 protein. The data contain approximately 590,000 distinct CDR3 sequences, roughly 46% of them singletons. The receptor was isolated from a woman in her late teens or twenties with Graves' hyperthyroidism. The sample comprised peripheral blood or thyroid tissue (not recorded which).

CDR3 bases: TGTGCCAGCAGTGAAACAGGGCTTAGCAATCAGCCCCAGCATTTT. This codes for CASSETGLSNQPQHF. The rearrangement links TRBV10-2 to TRBJ1-5; maybe TRBD1 (6 bases). Germline CDR1 WSHSY, CDR2 SAAADI. This CDR3 has 15 amino acids.